These 8 T cell receptor beta chains were sequenced from one sample in a study of CD8+ T cells in alopecia areata. RNA was extracted and reverse transcribed into cDNA as the sequencing template. Profiled with immunoSEQ multiplex PCR; TCRdb holds only in-frame clones, not every one. Sampling found about 110,000 clones, none seen once. Source material: lesional skin. Source of these receptors: a C3H/HeJ mouse with alopecia areata. Strain haplotype at MHC: H2-k.

With respect to this clone: The germline and genes are mouse ones. The read halts 4 residues ahead of the CDR3 end, with the missing end drawn from the germline J gene. The chain uses TRBV13-3 and TRBJ2-7, with 13 bases matching TRBD2. The CDR3 contains 14 residues. CDR1 and CDR2 from the germline V gene are NNHDY and SYVADS. The sequenced CDR3 bases are TGTGCCAGCGGGGACTGGGGGGGGCTCAAT. Encoded protein: CASGDWGGLN. The whole CDR3 region reads CASGDWGGLNEQYF.

About this clone itself: Here the gene names and germline are mouse. The read ends 4 residues early relative to the CDR3; the germline J gene fills the gap. The chain carries TRBV13-2 and TRBJ2-1, with 9 bases fitting TRBD2. Trimming at V came to 5 bases and at J to 5 bases, leaving 5 bases not matched to a gene. The CDR3 extends over 14 amino acids. The germline gives CDR1 NNHNN, CDR2 SYGAGS (reference sequence). The CDR3 sequence is CASGDWGPHAEQFF. The CDR3 bases that were read are TGTGCCAGCGGCGACTGGGGGCCTCATGCT.

This clone was seen a handful of times. These gene names are mouse names. The missing CDR3 end, 4 residues past where the read stops, is filled in from the germline J gene. This chain links TRBV13-3 with TRBJ1-2, with 7 bases aligning to TRBD1. The CDR3 loop spans 14 amino acids. Germline-derived CDR1 and CDR2 are NNHDY and SYVADS. V shed 7 bases and J 0 bases; nucleotides not matched to a gene: 6. CDR3 region: CASQRTGSNSDYTF. The sequenced CDR3 bases are TGTGCCAGCCAACGGACAGGTTCAAACTCC.

This clone was observed a few times. The germline and genes are mouse ones. The sequence runs out 4 residues before the end of the CDR3; the remainder is reconstructed from the germline J gene. The genes are TRBV13-3 and TRBJ1-4, with 9 bases aligning to TRBD1. V gave up 1 base and J gave up 0 bases; unmatched junction bases: 10. The CDR3 extends over 19 amino acids. CDR1 NNHDY and CDR2 SYVADS come from the germline V gene. The CDR3 sequence is CASSDTLGQGPFSNERLFF. The covered CDR3 bases are TGTGCCAGCAGTGATACCCTCGGACAGGGGCCCTTTTCCAACGAA.

This clone was detected only a few times. Gene names are the mouse ones. The read gets to within 4 residues of the CDR3 end, and the germline J gene fills in the rest. The V and J genes are TRBV19 and TRBJ1-2; D is possibly TRBD1 (6 bases). V lost 7 bases and J 0 bases, leaving 10 bases between the germline ends. Germline loops: CDR1 FNHDT, CDR2 SITEND (reference sequence). The CDR3 is made up of 13 amino acids. CDR3 sequence: CASAGTPNSDYTF. Incomplete CDR3 DNA: TGTGCCAGCGCCGGGACACCAAACTCC.

This clone was seen only a few times. Mouse germline and gene names are used. The read terminates 4 residues ahead of where the CDR3 ends, so the germline J gene completes it. J is TRBJ2-5 and V is TRBV3; 9 bases agree with TRBD2. Germline V gene lookup returns CDR1 SNHLY and CDR2 FYNGKV (reference sequence). V shed 5 bases, J shed 2 bases, and the junction held 14 bases outside the gene matches. CDR3 length: 18 residues. The CDR3 loop reads CASSPPGLGGQGQDTQYF. The CDR3 DNA, read in part, is TGTGCCAGCAGCCCCCCTGGATTGGGGGGGCAGGGCCAAGAC.

This clone was detected only a few times. The gene names here belong to mouse. The CDR3 end is not reached by the read, which stops 4 residues before it; the germline J gene fills it in. The V and J genes are TRBV19 and TRBJ2-2; 8 nucleotides match TRBD1. CDR3 length equals 15 residues. Germline V gene sequence: CDR1 FNHDT, CDR2 SITEND (reference sequence). The V segment lost 2 bases and the J segment 4 bases; nucleotides outside the gene matches: 4. The CDR3 DNA, read in part, is TGTGCCAGCAGTATGACAGGGGTTGTCACCGGG. Translating gives CASSMTGVVTG. From start to end, the CDR3 is CASSMTGVVTGQLYF.

In this sample, this clone turned up a few times. Gene names and germline refer to mouse. Read sequence stops 4 residues before the CDR3 end, and the germline J gene provides the missing end. The chain recombines TRBV1 with TRBJ2-1; 14 positions agree with TRBD2. The CDR3 is made up of 16 amino acids. Looked up from germline, CDR1 is NSQYPW and CDR2 is LRSPGD (reference sequence). The CDR3 region is CTCSAPPGLGGPEQFF. The part of the CDR3 DNA that was read is TGCACCTGCAGTGCCCCACCGGGACTGGGGGGGCCT.